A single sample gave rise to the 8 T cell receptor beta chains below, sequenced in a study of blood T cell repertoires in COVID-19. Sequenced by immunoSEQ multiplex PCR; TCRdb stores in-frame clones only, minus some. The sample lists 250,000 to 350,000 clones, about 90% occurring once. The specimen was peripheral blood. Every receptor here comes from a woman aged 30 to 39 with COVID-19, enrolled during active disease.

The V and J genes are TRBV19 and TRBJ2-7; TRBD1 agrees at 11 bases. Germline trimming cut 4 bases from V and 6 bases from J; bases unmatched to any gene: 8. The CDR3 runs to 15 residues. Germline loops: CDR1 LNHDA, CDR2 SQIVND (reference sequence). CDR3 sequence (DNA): TGTGCCAGTAGTACCCGGACAGGGGGCTATATCGAGCAGTACTTC. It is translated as CASSTRTGGYIEQYF. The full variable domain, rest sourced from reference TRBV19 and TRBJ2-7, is DGGITQSPKYLFRKEGQNVTLSCEQNLNHDAMYWYRQDPGQGLRLIYYSQIVNDFQKGDIAEGYSVSREKKESFPLTVTSAQKNPTAFYLCASSTRTGGYIEQYFGPGTRLTVT.

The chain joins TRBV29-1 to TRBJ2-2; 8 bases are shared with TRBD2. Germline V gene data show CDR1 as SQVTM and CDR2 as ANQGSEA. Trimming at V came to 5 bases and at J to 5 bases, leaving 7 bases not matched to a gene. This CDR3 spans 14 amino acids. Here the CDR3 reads CSVISGEGTGELFF. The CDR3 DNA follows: TGCAGCGTTATTAGCGGGGAGGGAACCGGGGAGCTGTTTTTT.

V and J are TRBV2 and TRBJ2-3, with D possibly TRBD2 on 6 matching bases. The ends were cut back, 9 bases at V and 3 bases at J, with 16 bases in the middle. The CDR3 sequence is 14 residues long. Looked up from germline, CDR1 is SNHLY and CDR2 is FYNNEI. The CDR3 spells CARGELADTDTQYF. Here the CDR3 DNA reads TGTGCCAGAGGGGAACTAGCAGATACAGATACGCAGTATTTT.

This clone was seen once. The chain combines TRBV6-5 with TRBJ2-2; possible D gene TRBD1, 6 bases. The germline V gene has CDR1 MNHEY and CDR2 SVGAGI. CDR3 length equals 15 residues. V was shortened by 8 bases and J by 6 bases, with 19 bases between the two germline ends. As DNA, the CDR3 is TGTGCCAGCGGAGCGTGGGGGCACCTAGCCGGGGAGCTGTTTTTT. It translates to CASGAWGHLAGELFF.

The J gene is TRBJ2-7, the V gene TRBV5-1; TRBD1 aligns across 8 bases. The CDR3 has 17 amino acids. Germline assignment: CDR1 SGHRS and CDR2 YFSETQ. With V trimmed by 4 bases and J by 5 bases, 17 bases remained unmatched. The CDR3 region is CASSPGSPGTGEHEQYF. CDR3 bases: TGCGCCAGCAGCCCCGGATCCCCCGGGACAGGTGAACACGAGCAGTACTTC. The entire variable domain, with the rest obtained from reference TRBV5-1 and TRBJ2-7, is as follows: KAGVTQTPRYLIKTRGQQVTLSCSPISGHRSVSWYQQTPGQGLQFLFEYFSETQRNKGNFPGRFSGRQFSNSRSEMNVSTLELGDSALYLCASSPGSPGTGEHEQYFGPGTRLTVT.

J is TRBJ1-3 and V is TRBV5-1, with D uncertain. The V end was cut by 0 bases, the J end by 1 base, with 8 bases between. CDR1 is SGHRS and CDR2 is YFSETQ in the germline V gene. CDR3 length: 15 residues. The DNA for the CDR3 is TGCGCCAGCAGCTTGGACGGTTTTTCTGGAAACACCATATATTTT. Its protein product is CASSLDGFSGNTIYF.

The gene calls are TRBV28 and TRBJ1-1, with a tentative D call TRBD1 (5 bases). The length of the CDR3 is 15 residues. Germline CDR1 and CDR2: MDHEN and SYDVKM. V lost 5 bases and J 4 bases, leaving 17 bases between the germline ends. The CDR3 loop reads CASSPLGGAGTEAFF. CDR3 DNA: TGTGCCAGCAGTCCCCTGGGAGGGGCAGGCACTGAAGCTTTCTTT.

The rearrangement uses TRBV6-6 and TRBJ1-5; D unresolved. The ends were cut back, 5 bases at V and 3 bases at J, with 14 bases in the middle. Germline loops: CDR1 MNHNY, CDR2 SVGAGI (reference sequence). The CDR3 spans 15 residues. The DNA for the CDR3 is TGTGCCAGCAGTCGGACGCGGAGGGACAATCAGCCCCAGCATTTT. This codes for CASSRTRRDNQPQHF.